This T cell receptor beta chain was sequenced during a study of blood T cell repertoires in COVID-19. In the study overall: T cells, B-cell-depleted T cells, or PBMCs provided the cDNA or gDNA that served as material.

Clones were sequenced by immunoSEQ multiplex PCR, and TCRdb holds only the in-frame ones, with some missing. The sample includes hundreds of thousands of clones, about 80% of them seen just once. Germline trimming cut 4 bases from V and 6 bases from J; bases unmatched to any gene: 4. CDR3 length equals 16 residues. Germline V CDR1 and CDR2: SGHNT, YYREEE (reference sequence). The sequenced material came from peripheral blood. The receptor was derived from a man older than 75 with acute or convalescent COVID-19. The V call is TRBV5-4, the J call TRBJ2-1; TRBD2 aligns across 16 bases. Written as DNA, the CDR3 is TGTGCCAGCAGCGGCGGGACTAGCGGGGGGGGCAATGAGCAGTTCTTC. It is translated as CASSGGTSGGGNEQFF.